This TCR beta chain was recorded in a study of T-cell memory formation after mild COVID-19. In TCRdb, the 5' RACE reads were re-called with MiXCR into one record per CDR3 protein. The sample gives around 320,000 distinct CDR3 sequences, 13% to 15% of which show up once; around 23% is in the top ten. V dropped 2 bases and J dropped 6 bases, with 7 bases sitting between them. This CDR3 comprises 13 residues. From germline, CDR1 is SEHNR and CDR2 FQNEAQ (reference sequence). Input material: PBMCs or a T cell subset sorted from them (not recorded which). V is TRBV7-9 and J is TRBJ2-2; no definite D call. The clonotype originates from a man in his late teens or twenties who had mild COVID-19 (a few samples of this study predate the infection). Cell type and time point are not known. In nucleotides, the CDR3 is TGTGCCAGCAGCTTAAACCAGCCCGGGGAGCTGTTTTTT. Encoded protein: CASSLNQPGELFF.